These T cell receptor beta chains were read from a single sample in a study of blood T cells in healthy people across ages. TCRdb reanalysed the 5' RACE reads using MiXCR and keeps one entry per CDR3 protein. The sample comprises about 670,000 distinct CDR3 sequences, roughly half of which are singletons, and about 14% rests with the top ten. Sequences were obtained from blood. The source is a woman older than 75 in good health. CDR3s include the opening cysteine and the closing phenylalanine or tryptophan. D genes are given only for firm matches. Some rows have no size entry. The others give once, few or many, or a class for an expanded clone.

j_call: TRBJ2-5; d_call: .; v_call: TRBV28; clone_size: .; cdr3_nt: TGTGCCAGCAGTTTAATGAAGGAGACCCAGTACTTC; cdr3_aa: CASSLMKETQYF
j_call: TRBJ2-3; d_call: .; v_call: TRBV7-8; clone_size: once; cdr3_nt: TGCGCCAGCAGCTTGGCCCATACCACAGATACGCAGTATTTT; cdr3_aa: CASSLAHTTDTQYF
j_call: TRBJ2-5; d_call: .; v_call: TRBV6-2/TRBV6-3; clone_size: .; cdr3_nt: TGTGCCAGCAGTGCACGTAGTAGCGTGATCTACAATGAGCAGTACTTC; cdr3_aa: CASSARSSVIYNEQYF
j_call: TRBJ2-5; d_call: .; v_call: TRBV7-8; clone_size: .; cdr3_nt: TGTGCCAGCACCCAGACAGAGACCCAGTACTTC; cdr3_aa: CASTQTETQYF
j_call: TRBJ2-2; d_call: .; v_call: TRBV11-2; clone_size: .; cdr3_nt: TGTGCCAGCAGAACGGTTCTAAGAGCCGGGGAGCTGTTTTTT; cdr3_aa: CASRTVLRAGELFF
j_call: TRBJ2-4; d_call: .; v_call: TRBV4-3; clone_size: .; cdr3_nt: TGCGCCAGCAGCCATGACACCGGGACTTTCAAAAACATTCAGTACTTC; cdr3_aa: CASSHDTGTFKNIQYF
j_call: TRBJ1-5; d_call: .; v_call: TRBV12-3/TRBV12-4; clone_size: few; cdr3_nt: TGTGCCAGCTGCACAGATCTCAATCAGCCCCAGCATTTT; cdr3_aa: CASCTDLNQPQHF
j_call: TRBJ2-5; d_call: TRBD2; v_call: TRBV5-4; clone_size: .; cdr3_nt: TGTGCCAGCAGCTTACTAGCGGGAGTATATGAGACCCAGTACTTC; cdr3_aa: CASSLLAGVYETQYF
j_call: TRBJ1-6; d_call: .; v_call: TRBV6-5; clone_size: .; cdr3_nt: TGTGCCAGCACACAGGGAATGGGCGGGTCACCCCTCCACTTT; cdr3_aa: CASTQGMGGSPLHF
j_call: TRBJ1-1; d_call: .; v_call: TRBV29-1; clone_size: many; cdr3_nt: TGCAGCGTTGGGGCAAGGGAGGCCACTGAAGCTTTCTTT; cdr3_aa: CSVGAREATEAFF
j_call: TRBJ2-3; d_call: TRBD1; v_call: TRBV20-1; clone_size: many; cdr3_nt: TGCAGTGCTAGAGGGACGGCGGGACAGGGTACAGATACGCAGTATTTT; cdr3_aa: CSARGTAGQGTDTQYF
j_call: TRBJ2-7; d_call: .; v_call: TRBV27; clone_size: many; cdr3_nt: TGTGCCAGCAGCCTAATCGTCGCCTACGAGCAGTACTTC; cdr3_aa: CASSLIVAYEQYF
j_call: TRBJ2-3; d_call: TRBD1; v_call: TRBV27; clone_size: .; cdr3_nt: TGTGCCAGCAGCCGACAGGGGGGTCAGCGCACAGATACGCAGTATTTT; cdr3_aa: CASSRQGGQRTDTQYF
j_call: TRBJ2-1; d_call: .; v_call: TRBV2; clone_size: many; cdr3_nt: TGTGCCAGCAGGACACAGGGATCGGGCCCTTACAATGAGCAGTTCTTC; cdr3_aa: CASRTQGSGPYNEQFF
j_call: TRBJ2-3; d_call: .; v_call: TRBV5-1; clone_size: .; cdr3_nt: TGCGCCCGCAGCTTGGGCGGGGTTAGCACAGATACGCAGTATTTT; cdr3_aa: CARSLGGVSTDTQYF
j_call: TRBJ2-7; d_call: .; v_call: TRBV29-1; clone_size: .; cdr3_nt: TGCAGCGCTGAACGGGGACTGGGCGAGCAGTACTTC; cdr3_aa: CSAERGLGEQYF
j_call: TRBJ2-3; d_call: .; v_call: TRBV14; clone_size: .; cdr3_nt: TGTGCCAGCAGCCAAGCCTGGGATACGCAGTATTTT; cdr3_aa: CASSQAWDTQYF
j_call: TRBJ2-2; d_call: .; v_call: TRBV12-3/TRBV12-4; clone_size: .; cdr3_nt: TGTGCCAGCATGAGGGGCCCCGGGGAGCTGTTTTTT; cdr3_aa: CASMRGPGELFF
j_call: TRBJ2-3; d_call: .; v_call: TRBV7-8; clone_size: many; cdr3_nt: TGTGCCAGCAGCGCTAATACGCAGTATTTT; cdr3_aa: CASSANTQYF
j_call: TRBJ2-1; d_call: .; v_call: TRBV10-3; clone_size: many; cdr3_nt: TGTGCCATCAGTGAGTCGACTCGGCTAGATAATGAGCAGTTCTTC; cdr3_aa: CAISESTRLDNEQFF
j_call: TRBJ2-2; d_call: TRBD2; v_call: TRBV7-2; clone_size: .; cdr3_nt: TGTGCCAGCAGTGGACTAGCGGGAAGCACCGGGGAGCTGTTTTTT; cdr3_aa: CASSGLAGSTGELFF
j_call: TRBJ1-5; d_call: .; v_call: TRBV15; clone_size: few; cdr3_nt: TGTGCCACCAGCAGAGATTGGGCGGACTCCCAACCCCAGCATTTT; cdr3_aa: CATSRDWADSQPQHF
j_call: TRBJ2-5; d_call: .; v_call: TRBV5-1; clone_size: .; cdr3_nt: TGCGCCAGCAGCTTGGACGGGGAACTTTACAATGAGCAGTACTTC; cdr3_aa: CASSLDGELYNEQYF
j_call: TRBJ1-1; d_call: .; v_call: TRBV9; clone_size: few; cdr3_nt: TGTGCCAGCAGCCCGGGAATAAACCCGATGAACACTGAAGCTTTCTTT; cdr3_aa: CASSPGINPMNTEAFF
j_call: TRBJ2-3; d_call: .; v_call: TRBV3-1; clone_size: .; cdr3_nt: TGTGCCAGCAGCCTAAGACTCCAGGCGCAGTATTTT; cdr3_aa: CASSLRLQAQYF
j_call: TRBJ2-5; d_call: .; v_call: TRBV7-3; clone_size: .; cdr3_nt: TGTGCCAGCAGCTTATACAGGGACAATGAGCAGTACTTC; cdr3_aa: CASSLYRDNEQYF
j_call: TRBJ1-4; d_call: .; v_call: TRBV7-2; clone_size: .; cdr3_nt: TGTGCCAGCAGCCCTTCAGGCCCAGGGAGTGAAAAACTGTTTTTT; cdr3_aa: CASSPSGPGSEKLFF
j_call: TRBJ2-5; d_call: TRBD1; v_call: TRBV7-2; clone_size: once; cdr3_nt: TGTGCCAGCAGCTTAAGGGTAACAGGGGGCTGGAATGAGCAGTACTTC; cdr3_aa: CASSLRVTGGWNEQYF
j_call: TRBJ1-2; d_call: .; v_call: TRBV4-3; clone_size: .; cdr3_nt: TGCGCCAGCAGCCAAACAGGGTCCCCCTACTATGGCTACACCTTC; cdr3_aa: CASSQTGSPYYGYTF
j_call: TRBJ2-4; d_call: TRBD1; v_call: TRBV25-1; clone_size: many; cdr3_nt: TGTGCCAGCAGTCCAATCCGGGACAGAAAAAACATTCAGTACTTC; cdr3_aa: CASSPIRDRKNIQYF
j_call: TRBJ1-1; d_call: .; v_call: TRBV7-9; clone_size: few; cdr3_nt: TGTGCCAGCAGCTTAGGAGATCACACTGAAGCTTTCTTT; cdr3_aa: CASSLGDHTEAFF
j_call: TRBJ2-3; d_call: .; v_call: TRBV5-6; clone_size: .; cdr3_nt: TGTGCCAGCAGCTCGTACGTGCGCCCTCGGGATACGCAGTATTTT; cdr3_aa: CASSSYVRPRDTQYF
j_call: TRBJ2-2; d_call: .; v_call: TRBV6-2/TRBV6-3; clone_size: .; cdr3_nt: TGTGCCAGCAGTAGGGTGACCGGGGAGCTGTTTTTT; cdr3_aa: CASSRVTGELFF
j_call: TRBJ1-2; d_call: .; v_call: TRBV25-1; clone_size: .; cdr3_nt: TGTGCCAGCAGTGACCGCTCATTCGATGGGTACACCTTC; cdr3_aa: CASSDRSFDGYTF
j_call: TRBJ2-2; d_call: .; v_call: TRBV6-6; clone_size: many; cdr3_nt: TGTGCCAGCAGCAAACAGGGAACCGGGGAGCTGTTTTTT; cdr3_aa: CASSKQGTGELFF
j_call: TRBJ2-4; d_call: .; v_call: TRBV4-1; clone_size: .; cdr3_nt: TGCGCCAGCAGCCAAGAGGGCGCAGTCTCAGCCAAAAACATTCAGTACTTC; cdr3_aa: CASSQEGAVSAKNIQYF
j_call: TRBJ2-5; d_call: .; v_call: TRBV5-1; clone_size: .; cdr3_nt: TGCGCCAGCAGCCGGGGCATTGGGAATGAGCAGTACTTC; cdr3_aa: CASSRGIGNEQYF
j_call: TRBJ2-7; d_call: .; v_call: TRBV7-9; clone_size: .; cdr3_nt: TGTGCCAGCATCGCAGCTACGTTATACGAGCAGTACTTC; cdr3_aa: CASIAATLYEQYF
j_call: TRBJ1-4; d_call: .; v_call: TRBV5-1; clone_size: many; cdr3_nt: TGCGCCAGCAGCTTGGCCCCACCAACTAATGAAAAACTGTTTTTT; cdr3_aa: CASSLAPPTNEKLFF
j_call: TRBJ2-3; d_call: TRBD2; v_call: TRBV29-1; clone_size: .; cdr3_nt: TGCAGCGTTGAAGGAACGGCCGGGGGGATAGCGGGTGCAGATACGCAGTATTTT; cdr3_aa: CSVEGTAGGIAGADTQYF
j_call: TRBJ2-3; d_call: .; v_call: TRBV2; clone_size: .; cdr3_nt: TGTGCCAGCAGCGCTCTTCCGGGGCCCACAGATACGCAGTATTTT; cdr3_aa: CASSALPGPTDTQYF
j_call: TRBJ2-5; d_call: TRBD2; v_call: TRBV12-3/TRBV12-4; clone_size: .; cdr3_nt: TGTACCAGCAGTTCGACTAGCGGGGCGGGGACCCAGTACTTC; cdr3_aa: CTSSSTSGAGTQYF
j_call: TRBJ1-5; d_call: TRBD1; v_call: TRBV7-2; clone_size: few; cdr3_nt: TGTGCCAGCAGCTTAACCTCAGGGGGGGCCGGTCAGCCCCAGCATTTT; cdr3_aa: CASSLTSGGAGQPQHF
j_call: TRBJ2-1; d_call: TRBD2; v_call: TRBV10-3; clone_size: .; cdr3_nt: TGTGCCATCGGTAGGACTAGCGGGCACAATGAGCAGTTCTTC; cdr3_aa: CAIGRTSGHNEQFF
j_call: TRBJ1-4; d_call: TRBD1; v_call: TRBV6-2/TRBV6-3; clone_size: .; cdr3_nt: TGTGCCAGCAGTTATGCCCGTGAACAGGGGCCCGCCAATGAAAAACTGTTTTTT; cdr3_aa: CASSYAREQGPANEKLFF
j_call: TRBJ2-3; d_call: .; v_call: TRBV5-1; clone_size: .; cdr3_nt: TGCGTCAGCAGCGCCAGGGACCTCACAGATACGCAGTATTTT; cdr3_aa: CVSSARDLTDTQYF
j_call: TRBJ2-7; d_call: TRBD2; v_call: TRBV20-1; clone_size: .; cdr3_nt: TGCAGTGCCCTGACTAGCGGGGGGGCCTACGAGCAGTACTTC; cdr3_aa: CSALTSGGAYEQYF
j_call: TRBJ2-5; d_call: TRBD2; v_call: TRBV5-1; clone_size: .; cdr3_nt: TGCGCCAGCGCCTCGACTAGCGGAACAGAGACCCAGTACTTC; cdr3_aa: CASASTSGTETQYF
j_call: TRBJ2-3; d_call: .; v_call: TRBV10-3; clone_size: .; cdr3_nt: TGTGCCATCAGTGAGTCAAGGGGATTCACAGATACGCAGTATTTT; cdr3_aa: CAISESRGFTDTQYF
j_call: TRBJ2-5; d_call: TRBD2; v_call: TRBV12-3/TRBV12-4; clone_size: .; cdr3_nt: TGTGCCAGCACCGGTCAGCGGGGTGGGACCCAGTACTTC; cdr3_aa: CASTGQRGGTQYF
j_call: TRBJ2-7; d_call: TRBD2; v_call: TRBV29-1; clone_size: few; cdr3_nt: TGCAGCGCATCCCCCTGGGGGGGTAACGAGCAGTACTTC; cdr3_aa: CSASPWGGNEQYF